These 15 T cell receptor beta chains share one sample of origin, sequenced in a study of ipilimumab plus nivolumab after autologous stem cell transplantation. Method: immunoSEQ multiplex PCR; TCRdb's copy keeps in-frame clones and lacks some. The sample consists of 15,000 to 20,000 clones, roughly four fifths of them appearing once. The sample was PBMCs, taken in a trial of ipilimumab plus nivolumab as post-transplant consolidation. The receptors shown here come from a male donor with diffuse large B-cell lymphoma.

This clone is a singleton in its sample. V usage is TRBV5-1 and J usage is TRBJ2-5; D ambiguous. Germline lookup yields CDR1 SGHRS and CDR2 YFSETQ. The CDR3 runs 14 residues. V lost 2 bases and J lost 0, with 8 bases in between. This CDR3 is CASSFTKYQETQYF. The CDR3 DNA follows: TGCGCCAGCAGCTTTACAAAGTACCAAGAGACCCAGTACTTC.

For the CDR3, the DNA is TGTGCCAGCAGCCAGGACAGGGCACAGCCCCAGCATTTT. It yields the protein CASSQDRAQPQHF. The chain recombines TRBV5-6 with TRBJ1-5, with 8 bases aligning to TRBD1. The germline gives CDR1 SGHDT, CDR2 YYEEEE. The CDR3 totals 13 residues. Germline trimming cut 4 bases from V and 7 bases from J; bases unmatched to any gene: 4.

Remarks on this clone: The junction departs from germline at one end; a sequencing error may be responsible. In the same sample, other DNA sequences code for this CDR3. The chain couples TRBV27 to TRBJ2-3; D is undetermined. The CDR3 length is 12 residues. Germline assignment: CDR1 MNHEY and CDR2 SMNVEV (reference sequence). The DNA for the CDR3 is TGTGCCAGTAGTTCGTACACAGATACGCAGTATTTT. Amino acid sequence: CASSSYTDTQYF.

This chain uses TRBV7-2 with TRBJ2-7, with no clear D. The CDR3 runs 11 residues. Germline assignment: CDR1 SGHTA and CDR2 FQGNSA. Deletions cut 10 bases from V and 5 bases from J, with 12 bases between. The CDR3 DNA is TGTGCCAAACGTTTCGTCGACGAGCAGTACTTC. It translates to CAKRFVDEQYF. Full variable domain (missing parts from reference TRBV7-2 and TRBJ2-7): GAGVSQSPSNKVTEKGKDVELRCDPISGHTALYWYRQSLGQGLEFLIYFQGNSAPDKSGLPSDRFSAERTGGSVSTLTIQRTQQEDSAVYLCAKRFVDEQYFGPGTRLTVT.

V is TRBV7-9 and J is TRBJ1-3; possibly TRBD1 for D (6 bases). The CDR3 has 15 residues. The germline V gene encodes CDR1 SEHNR and CDR2 FQNEAQ (reference sequence). Trimming shortened V by 5 bases and J by 4 bases, and 15 bases separated the two germline ends. The CDR3 spells CASSAQGSGGNTIYF. The DNA for the CDR3 is TGTGCCAGCAGCGCCCAGGGGTCTGGGGGAAACACCATATATTTT.

This sequence joins TRBV5-1 and TRBJ1-3; D unclear. Germline lookup yields CDR1 SGHRS and CDR2 YFSETQ. V dropped 1 base and J dropped 0 bases, with 11 bases sitting between them. The CDR3 loop spans 16 amino acids. CDR3: CASSLFTGSSGNTIYF. CDR3 bases: TGCGCCAGCAGCTTGTTTACGGGGAGCTCTGGAAACACCATATATTTT.

This chain connects TRBV25-1 to TRBJ1-6; D not certain. CDR1 and CDR2 from the germline V gene are MGHDK and SYGVNS. V dropped 4 bases and J dropped 6 bases, with 7 bases sitting between them. The CDR3 is made up of 13 amino acids. CDR3 loop: CASSGYSNSPLHF. The CDR3 nucleotides are TGTGCCAGCAGTGGTTACAGTAATTCACCCCTCCACTTT.

The chain carries TRBV14 and TRBJ2-2, with a possible D match to TRBD2 (5 bases). Germline CDR1 and CDR2: SGHDN and FVKESK. This CDR3 has 17 residues. The ends were cut back, 0 bases at V and 1 base at J, with 12 bases in the middle. The CDR3 DNA follows: TGTGCCAGCAGCCAAGATCGGGGAGAATTGAACACCGGGGAGCTGTTTTTT. Its protein is CASSQDRGELNTGELFF.

The chain recombines TRBV2 with TRBJ2-2; D remains ambiguous. The V end was cut by 7 bases, the J end by 1 base, with 10 bases between. Germline CDR1 SNHLY, CDR2 FYNNEI. This CDR3 is built from 14 residues. CDR3 DNA: TGTGCCAGCACTAGTCAGGAGAACACCGGGGAGCTGTTTTTT. As protein: CASTSQENTGELFF.

V usage is TRBV5-1 and J usage is TRBJ2-5; 7 bases match TRBD1. With 3 bases clipped from V and 5 bases from J, the junction kept 16 bases outside the gene matches. Per germline, CDR1 SGHRS and CDR2 YFSETQ. The CDR3 is 17 residues long. The CDR3 nucleotides read TGCGCCAGCAGCTCCGGGACAGCCCTAGTGAACGAGGAGACCCAGTACTTC. As protein: CASSSGTALVNEETQYF.

The rearrangement joins TRBV11-2 to TRBJ1-1, with TRBD1 matching over 7 bases. CDR3 length: 18 amino acids. The germline V gene has CDR1 SGHAT and CDR2 FQNNGV. V lost 5 bases to trimming and J lost 5 bases; unmatched junction nucleotides: 20. Here the CDR3 reads CASSPIGGSQGSGTEAFF. Written as DNA, the CDR3 is TGTGCCAGCAGCCCTATAGGGGGCTCACAGGGTTCAGGTACTGAAGCTTTCTTT.

This sequence joins TRBV16 and TRBJ1-6; D is unclear. This CDR3 has 15 residues. V dropped 4 bases and J dropped 8 bases, with 15 bases sitting between them. CDR1 KGHSY and CDR2 FQNENV come from the germline V gene. CDR3 coding DNA: TGTGCCAGCAGCCTTATAACTTTGTGGGATTCACCCCTCCACTTT. Translating gives CASSLITLWDSPLHF.

The V and J genes are TRBV6-6 and TRBJ1-3; 7 bases line up with TRBD1. J was trimmed by 0 bases and V by 7 bases; bases with no gene match: 6. The CDR3 totals 15 residues. Germline V gene lookup returns CDR1 MNHNY and CDR2 SVGAGI (reference sequence). DNA of the CDR3: TGTGCCAGCATTCAAGGGACAGCCTCTGGAAACACCATATATTTT. It is translated as CASIQGTASGNTIYF.

This chain links TRBV5-1 with TRBJ2-7; D not resolved. CDR1 SGHRS and CDR2 YFSETQ come from the germline V gene. This CDR3 spans 11 amino acids. The germline V and J ends were trimmed by 4 bases and 0 bases, with 2 bases remaining between them. CDR3 residues: CASSGSYEQYF. The CDR3 DNA is TGCGCCAGCAGCGGCTCCTACGAGCAGTACTTC. Complete variable domain (other parts from reference TRBV5-1 and TRBJ2-7): KAGVTQTPRYLIKTRGQQVTLSCSPISGHRSVSWYQQTPGQGLQFLFEYFSETQRNKGNFPGRFSGRQFSNSRSEMNVSTLELGDSALYLCASSGSYEQYFGPGTRLTVT.

The genes are TRBV7-6 and TRBJ1-2; D is unresolved. Germline assignment: CDR1 SGHVS and CDR2 FNYEAQ. V gave up 4 bases and J gave up 6 bases, with 6 bases separating them. The CDR3 loop spans 11 amino acids. In DNA form, the CDR3 reads TGTGCCAGCAGCTGGAGACATGGCTACACCTTC. Translated, it gives CASSWRHGYTF.